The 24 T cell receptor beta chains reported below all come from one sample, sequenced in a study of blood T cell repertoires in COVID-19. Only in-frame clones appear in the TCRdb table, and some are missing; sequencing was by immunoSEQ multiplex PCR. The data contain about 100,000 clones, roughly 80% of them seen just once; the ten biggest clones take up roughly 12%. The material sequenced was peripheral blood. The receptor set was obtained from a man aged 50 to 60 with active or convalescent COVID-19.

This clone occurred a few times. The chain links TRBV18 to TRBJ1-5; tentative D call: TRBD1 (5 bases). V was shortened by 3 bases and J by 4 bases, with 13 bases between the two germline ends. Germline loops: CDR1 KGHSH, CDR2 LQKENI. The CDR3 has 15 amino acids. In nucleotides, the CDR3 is TGTGCCAGCTCACCGTCGGGGGGACGTAATCAGCCCCAGCATTTT. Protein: CASSPSGGRNQPQHF.

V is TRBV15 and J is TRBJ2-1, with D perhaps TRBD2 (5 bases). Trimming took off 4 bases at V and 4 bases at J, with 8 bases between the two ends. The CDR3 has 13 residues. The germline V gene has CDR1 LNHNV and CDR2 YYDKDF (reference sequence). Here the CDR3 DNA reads TGTGCCACCAGCAAGGGAGTGTACAATGAGCAGTTCTTC. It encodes CATSKGVYNEQFF.

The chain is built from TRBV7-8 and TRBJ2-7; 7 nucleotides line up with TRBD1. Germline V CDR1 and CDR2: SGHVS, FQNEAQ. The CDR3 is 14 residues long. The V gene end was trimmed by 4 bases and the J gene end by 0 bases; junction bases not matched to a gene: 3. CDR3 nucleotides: TGTGCCAGCAGCTCCTACAGGGGCTCCTACGAGCAGTACTTC. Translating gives CASSSYRGSYEQYF.

The CDR3 sequence is CASSNNRGRGEKLFF. CDR3 in DNA: TGTGCCAGCAGCAACAACAGGGGGCGGGGAGAAAAACTGTTTTTT. The chain uses TRBV7-8 and TRBJ1-4; TRBD1 agrees at 9 bases. This CDR3 has 15 amino acids. J lost 8 bases, V lost 5 bases, and 9 bases had no gene match. Germline V gene lookup returns CDR1 SGHVS and CDR2 FQNEAQ. The complete variable domain, with remaining parts taken from reference TRBV7-8 and TRBJ1-4, reads GAGVSQSPRYKVAKRGQDVALRCDPISGHVSLFWYQQALGQGPEFLTYFQNEAQLDKSGLPSDRFFAERPEGSVSTLKIQRTQQEDSAVYLCASSNNRGRGEKLFFGSGTQLSVL.

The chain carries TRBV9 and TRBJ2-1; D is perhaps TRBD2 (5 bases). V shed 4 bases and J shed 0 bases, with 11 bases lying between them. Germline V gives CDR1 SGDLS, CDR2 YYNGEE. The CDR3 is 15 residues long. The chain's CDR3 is CASSPRTSSYNEQFF. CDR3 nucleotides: TGTGCCAGCAGCCCCCGTACTAGCTCCTACAATGAGCAGTTCTTC.

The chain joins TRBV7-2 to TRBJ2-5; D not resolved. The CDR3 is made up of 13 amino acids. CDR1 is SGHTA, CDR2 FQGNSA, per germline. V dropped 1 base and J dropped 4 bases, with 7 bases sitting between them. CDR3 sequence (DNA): TGTGCCAGCAGCTTAGTAGTACTAGAGACCCAGTACTTC. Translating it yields CASSLVVLETQYF. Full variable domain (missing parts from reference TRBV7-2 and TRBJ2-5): GAGVSQSPSNKVTEKGKDVELRCDPISGHTALYWYRQSLGQGLEFLIYFQGNSAPDKSGLPSDRFSAERTGGSVSTLTIQRTQQEDSAVYLCASSLVVLETQYFGPGTRLLVL.

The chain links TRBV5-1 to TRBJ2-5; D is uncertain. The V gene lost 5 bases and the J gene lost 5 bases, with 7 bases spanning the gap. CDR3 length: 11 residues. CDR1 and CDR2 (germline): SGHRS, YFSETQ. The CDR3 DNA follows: TGCGCCAGCAGATCTGAGGAGACCCAGTACTTC. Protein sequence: CASRSEETQYF.

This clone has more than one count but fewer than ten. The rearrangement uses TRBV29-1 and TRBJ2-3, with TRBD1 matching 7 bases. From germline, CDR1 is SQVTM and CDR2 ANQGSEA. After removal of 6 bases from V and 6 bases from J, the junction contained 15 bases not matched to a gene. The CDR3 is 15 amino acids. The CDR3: CSVASGGPRTDTQYF. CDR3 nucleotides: TGCAGCGTAGCCTCAGGGGGACCGAGAACGGATACGCAGTATTTT.

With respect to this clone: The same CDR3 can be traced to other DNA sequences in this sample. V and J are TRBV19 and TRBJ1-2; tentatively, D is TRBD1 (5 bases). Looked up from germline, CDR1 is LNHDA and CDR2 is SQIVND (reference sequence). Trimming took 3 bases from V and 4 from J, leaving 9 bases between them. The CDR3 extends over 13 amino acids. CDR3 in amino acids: CASSIGGGYGYTF. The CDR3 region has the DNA TGTGCCAGTAGTATCGGGGGTGGCTATGGCTACACCTTC. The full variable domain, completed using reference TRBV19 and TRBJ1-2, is DGGITQSPKYLFRKEGQNVTLSCEQNLNHDAMYWYRQDPGQGLRLIYYSQIVNDFQKGDIAEGYSVSREKKESFPLTVTSAQKNPTAFYLCASSIGGGYGYTFGSGTRLTVV.

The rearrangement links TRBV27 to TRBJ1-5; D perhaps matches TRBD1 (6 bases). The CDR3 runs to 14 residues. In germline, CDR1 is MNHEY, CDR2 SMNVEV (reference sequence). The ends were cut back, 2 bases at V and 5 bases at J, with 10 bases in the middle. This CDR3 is CASSLQGPDQPQHF. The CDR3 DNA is TGTGCCAGCAGTTTACAGGGGCCGGATCAGCCCCAGCATTTT.

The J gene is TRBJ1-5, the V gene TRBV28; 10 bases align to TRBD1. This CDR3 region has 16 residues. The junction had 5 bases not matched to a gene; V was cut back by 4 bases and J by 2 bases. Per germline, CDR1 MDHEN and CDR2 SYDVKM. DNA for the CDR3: TGTGCCAGCAGTTGGACAGGGGGTGGAGGCAATCAGCCCCAGCATTTT. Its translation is CASSWTGGGGNQPQHF.

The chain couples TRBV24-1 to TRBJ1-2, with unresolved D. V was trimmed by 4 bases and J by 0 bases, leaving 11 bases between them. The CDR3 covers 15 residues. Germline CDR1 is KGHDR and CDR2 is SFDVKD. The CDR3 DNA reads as TGTGCCACCAGTGAGGATTCCGGGACTAACTATGGCTACACCTTC. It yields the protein CATSEDSGTNYGYTF.

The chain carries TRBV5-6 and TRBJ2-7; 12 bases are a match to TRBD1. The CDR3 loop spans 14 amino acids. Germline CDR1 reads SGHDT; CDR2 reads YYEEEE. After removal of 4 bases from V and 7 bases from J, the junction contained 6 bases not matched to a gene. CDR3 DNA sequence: TGTGCCAGCAGCCTCCGGGACAGGGGGCGGGAGCAGTACTTC. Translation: CASSLRDRGREQYF.

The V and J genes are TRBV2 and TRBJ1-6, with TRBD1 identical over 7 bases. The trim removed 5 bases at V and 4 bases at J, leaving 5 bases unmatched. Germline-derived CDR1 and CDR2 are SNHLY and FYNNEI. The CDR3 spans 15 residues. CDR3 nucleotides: TGTGCCAGCAGTCGGTTGGGACAGTATAATTCACCCCTCCACTTT. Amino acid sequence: CASSRLGQYNSPLHF.

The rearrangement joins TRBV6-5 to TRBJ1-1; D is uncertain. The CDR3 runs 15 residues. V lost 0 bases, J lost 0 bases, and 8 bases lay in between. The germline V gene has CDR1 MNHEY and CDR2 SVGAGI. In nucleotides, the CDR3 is TGTGCCAGCAGTTACTCTTTTGGCTTGAACACTGAAGCTTTCTTT. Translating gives CASSYSFGLNTEAFF.

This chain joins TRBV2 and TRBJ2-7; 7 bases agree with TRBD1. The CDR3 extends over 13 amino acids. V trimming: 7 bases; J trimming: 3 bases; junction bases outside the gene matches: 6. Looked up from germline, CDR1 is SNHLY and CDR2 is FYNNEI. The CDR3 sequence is CASKGDRYYEQYF. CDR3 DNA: TGTGCCAGCAAAGGGGACAGATACTACGAGCAGTACTTC. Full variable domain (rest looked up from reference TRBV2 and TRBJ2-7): EPEVTQTPSHQVTQMGQEVILRCVPISNHLYFYWYRQILGQKVEFLVSFYNNEISEKSEIFDDQFSVERPDGSNFTLKIRSTKLEDSAMYFCASKGDRYYEQYFGPGTRLTVT.

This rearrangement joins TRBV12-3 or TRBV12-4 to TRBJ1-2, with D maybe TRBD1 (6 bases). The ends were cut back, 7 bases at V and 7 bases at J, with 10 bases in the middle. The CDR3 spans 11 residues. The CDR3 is CASTSRGGYTF. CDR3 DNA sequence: TGTGCCAGCACCAGCAGGGGTGGCTACACCTTC.

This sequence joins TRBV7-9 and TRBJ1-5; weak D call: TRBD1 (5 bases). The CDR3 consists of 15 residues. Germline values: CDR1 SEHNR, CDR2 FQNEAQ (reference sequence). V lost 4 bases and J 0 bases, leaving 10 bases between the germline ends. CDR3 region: CASSSTGISNQPQHF. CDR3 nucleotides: TGTGCCAGCAGCTCCACAGGCATTAGCAATCAGCCCCAGCATTTT.

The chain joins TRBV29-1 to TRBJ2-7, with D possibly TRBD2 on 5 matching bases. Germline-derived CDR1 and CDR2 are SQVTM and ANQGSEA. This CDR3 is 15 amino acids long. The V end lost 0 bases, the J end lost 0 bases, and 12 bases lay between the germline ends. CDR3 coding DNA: TGCAGCGTTGAAGAGTTCGCCGGGATCTCCTACGAGCAGTACTTC. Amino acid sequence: CSVEEFAGISYEQYF.

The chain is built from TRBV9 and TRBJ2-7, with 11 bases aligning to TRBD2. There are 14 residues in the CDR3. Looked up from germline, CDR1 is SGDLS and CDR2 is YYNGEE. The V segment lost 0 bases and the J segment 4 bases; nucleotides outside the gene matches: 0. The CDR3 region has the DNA TGTGCCAGCAGCGTAGCTAGCGGGAGGTACGAGCAGTACTTC. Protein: CASSVASGRYEQYF. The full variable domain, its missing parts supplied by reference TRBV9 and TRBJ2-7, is DSGVTQTPKHLITATGQRVTLRCSPRSGDLSVYWYQQSLDQGLQFLIQYYNGEERAKGNILERFSAQQFPDLHSELNLSSLELGDSALYFCASSVASGRYEQYFGPGTRLTVT.

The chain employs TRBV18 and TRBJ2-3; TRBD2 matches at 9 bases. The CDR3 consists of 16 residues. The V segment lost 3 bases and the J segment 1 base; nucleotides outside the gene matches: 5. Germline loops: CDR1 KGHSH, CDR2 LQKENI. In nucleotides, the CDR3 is TGTGCCAGCTCACCGACTTTAGCGGGGGGCACAGATACGCAGTATTTT. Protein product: CASSPTLAGGTDTQYF.

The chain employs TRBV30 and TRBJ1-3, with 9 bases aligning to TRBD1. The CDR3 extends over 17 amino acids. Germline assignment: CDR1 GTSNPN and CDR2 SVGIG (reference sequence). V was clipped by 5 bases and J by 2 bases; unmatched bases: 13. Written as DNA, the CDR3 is TGTGCCTGGGAAGGGACAGGGCTGGTCGCGCCTGGAAACACCATATATTTT. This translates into CAWEGTGLVAPGNTIYF.

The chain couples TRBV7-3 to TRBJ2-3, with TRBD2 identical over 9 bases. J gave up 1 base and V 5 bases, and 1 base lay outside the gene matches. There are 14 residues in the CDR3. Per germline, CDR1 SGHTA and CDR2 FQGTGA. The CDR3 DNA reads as TGTGCCAGCAGCGCTAGCGGGGGCACAGATACGCAGTATTTT. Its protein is CASSASGGTDTQYF.

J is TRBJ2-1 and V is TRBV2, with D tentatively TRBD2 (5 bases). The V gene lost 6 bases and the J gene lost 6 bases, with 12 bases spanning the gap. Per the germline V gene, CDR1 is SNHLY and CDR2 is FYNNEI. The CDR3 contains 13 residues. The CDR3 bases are TGTGCCAGCAGGCACCCGGGGATCAATGAGCAGTTCTTC. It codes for CASRHPGINEQFF.